This TCR beta chain came from a study of shared clonotypes between healthy human individuals. Study processing details: In the immunoSEQ data, sequences were junction-only and lacked quality scores, so filtering differed. Generated by immunoSEQ multiplex PCR, the TCRdb table keeps only in-frame clones and is missing some. V and J calls plus clone size are reproduced from that table; the DNA served to infer D and trimming. There are about 500,000 clones in the sample; approximately 77% occur only once, and around 12% lies in the top ten. Trimming removed 2 bases at V and 1 base at J, with 12 bases between. CDR1 is MNHNS, CDR2 SASEGT, per germline. The CDR3 runs 15 residues.

The chain uses TRBV6-1 and TRBJ2-7; D possibly uses TRBD1 or TRBD2 (6 bases each). Material: PBMCs. This clonotype was sampled from a woman aged 35 to 49 in good health. Some clones in this sample may be carry-over from other donors' samples. CDR3 sequence (DNA): TGTGCCAGCAGTGAAAAGGGGGGCTCTTCCTACGAGCAGTACTTC. It translates to CASSEKGGSSYEQYF.